The 11 T cell receptor beta chains presented below share a single source sample, sequenced in a study of CXCR3-negative and CXCR3-positive naive CD8 T cells. UMI-labeled 5' RACE TRB cDNA libraries were prepared from the cells. Following a re-call of the 5' RACE reads, TCRdb has one entry per CDR3 protein and lacks DNA. This sample lists 38,000 or so distinct CDR3 sequences; its ten largest clones have around 15%. The sequenced material came from memory CD8+ T cells from blood. The source is a human donor in good health. Some clones in this sample may be carry-over from other donors' samples.

The CDR3 spells CASSFPQGNKGYTF. The V call is TRBV5-6, the J call TRBJ1-2; TCRdb gives TRBD1 as the D gene, but with no DNA this cannot be confirmed. Germline V gene lookup returns CDR1 SGHDT and CDR2 YYEEEE. The CDR3 covers 14 residues.

The rearrangement joins TRBV7-9 to TRBJ2-7. The CDR3 has 14 residues. Germline V lookup: CDR1 SEHNR, CDR2 FQNEAQ (reference sequence). CDR3 in amino acids: CASSSTGAPYEQYF.

The chain is built from TRBV5-1 and TRBJ2-7; as DNA is missing, the TRBD1 call by TCRdb cannot be tested. Germline loops: CDR1 SGHRS, CDR2 YFSETQ. The CDR3 runs 15 residues. The CDR3 loop is CASSSRERGLNEQYF.

V and J are TRBV29-1 and TRBJ2-3; TCRdb gives TRBD1 as the D gene, but with no DNA this cannot be confirmed. This CDR3 is 14 amino acids long. Germline V gene sequence: CDR1 SQVTM, CDR2 ANQGSEA. CDR3: CSVPDRPPTDTQYF.

This CDR3 reads CASSQDIAIRGTEAFF. The rearrangement uses TRBV4-3 and TRBJ1-1; TCRdb returns TRBD1, unconfirmable since there is no DNA. This CDR3 is built from 16 residues. Per germline, CDR1 LGHNA and CDR2 YSLEER.

The rearrangement joins TRBV4-1 to TRBJ2-7. The CDR3 spans 17 residues. Germline-derived CDR1 and CDR2 are MGHRA and YSYEKL. The CDR3 sequence: CASSQEPQALGSYEQYF.

The genes are TRBV12-3 or TRBV12-4 and TRBJ2-7. This CDR3 contains 11 residues. CDR3 residues: CASSLTREQYF.

This chain connects TRBV29-1 to TRBJ2-1; the D call from TCRdb, TRBD1, cannot be confirmed without DNA. The CDR3 consists of 14 residues. The germline V gene encodes CDR1 SQVTM and CDR2 ANQGSEA. CDR3 in amino acids: CSESRDTKGNEQFF.

The V gene is TRBV3-1, the J gene TRBJ1-1; TCRdb calls TRBD1, which cannot be checked without DNA. The CDR3 has 12 residues. Germline loops: CDR1 LGHDT, CDR2 YNNKEL (reference sequence). The chain's CDR3 is CASSPGTTEAFF.

The J gene is TRBJ2-3, the V gene TRBV6-5; without DNA, the TCRdb call of TRBD2 cannot be checked. Germline V gene lookup returns CDR1 MNHEY and CDR2 SVGAGI. This CDR3 comprises 14 residues. Here the CDR3 reads CASSRTSNTDTQYF.

The V gene is TRBV6-4, the J gene TRBJ2-3; TCRdb lists TRBD1, though no DNA is available to test this call. Germline CDR1 is MRHNA and CDR2 is SNTAGT. The CDR3 sequence is 15 residues long. Here the CDR3 reads CASSDQAGGTDTQYF.